These 6 T cell receptor beta chains originate from one sample sequenced in a study of cytomegalovirus exposure and HLA in healthy donors (TCRdb year 2017). The protocol used for the library was the immunoSEQ multiplex PCR assay. This is the immuneACCESS table as TCRdb keeps it, with only in-frame sequences that have V and J called. A part of the clones is gone; compared with another copy, unresolved V genes explain less than half, and the rest is unexplained. This sample holds 150,000 to 200,000 clones; 85% were observed only once. 15% to 20% of the sample is taken by the ten largest. Sequencing input: PBMCs. These receptors all come from a man aged 18-30 years in good health and CMV-seropositive.

This rearrangement joins TRBV2 to TRBJ2-7; perhaps TRBD1 as D (5 bases). This CDR3 is built from 17 residues. Germline-derived CDR1 and CDR2 are SNHLY and FYNNEI. V lost 4 bases, J lost 2 bases, and 21 bases lay in between. Here the CDR3 DNA reads TGTGCCAGCAGTGTAAGACAGACCGAATCAATTCCCTACGAGCAGTACTTC. This codes for CASSVRQTESIPYEQYF.

The rearrangement joins TRBV6-5 to TRBJ1-4; TRBD1 matches 7 bases. The germline gives CDR1 MNHEY, CDR2 SVGAGI. This CDR3 has 15 amino acids. The V gene end was trimmed by 3 bases and the J gene end by 5 bases; junction bases not matched to a gene: 6. The CDR3 region is CASSYFPGGNEKLFF. DNA of the CDR3: TGTGCCAGCAGTTATTTTCCAGGGGGAAATGAAAAACTGTTTTTT.

V is TRBV5-1 and J is TRBJ2-7; unclear D gene. Germline V lookup: CDR1 SGHRS, CDR2 YFSETQ. The CDR3 is 13 residues long. V lost 0 bases to trimming and J lost 3 bases, with 7 bases between them. CDR3 loop: CASSLGSHYEQYF. CDR3 nucleotides: TGCGCCAGCAGCTTGGGTTCCCACTACGAGCAGTACTTC. The complete variable domain, with remaining parts taken from reference TRBV5-1 and TRBJ2-7, reads KAGVTQTPRYLIKTRGQQVTLSCSPISGHRSVSWYQQTPGQGLQFLFEYFSETQRNKGNFPGRFSGRQFSNSRSEMNVSTLELGDSALYLCASSLGSHYEQYFGPGTRLTVT.

The chain couples TRBV4-1 to TRBJ2-1; 8 nucleotides line up with TRBD2. This CDR3 comprises 16 residues. Per germline, CDR1 MGHRA and CDR2 YSYEKL. The V gene end was trimmed by 8 bases and the J gene end by 0 bases; junction bases not matched to a gene: 9. CDR3 bases: TGCGCCAGCCAAACCATAGCGGGAAGCTCCTACAATGAGCAGTTCTTC. Its translation: CASQTIAGSSYNEQFF.

This clone appeared a single time. The genes are TRBV6-5 and TRBJ2-7; 7 bases agree with TRBD2. J lost 5 bases, V lost 11 bases, and 9 bases had no gene match. Germline-derived CDR1 and CDR2 are MNHEY and SVGAGI. There are 12 residues in the CDR3. The CDR3 DNA reads TGTGCCGCGGGGGAGGGAGGAAACGAGCAGTACTTC. Residues: CAAGEGGNEQYF.

The rearrangement joins TRBV7-9 to TRBJ2-3; 9 nucleotides align to TRBD2. Looked up from germline, CDR1 is SEHNR and CDR2 is FQNEAQ (reference sequence). The CDR3 contains 14 residues. Trimming removed 3 bases from V and 5 bases from J; junction bases left unmatched: 3. Here the CDR3 reads CASSLERGVDTQYF. The CDR3 DNA reads as TGTGCCAGCAGCTTGGAGCGGGGGGTAGATACGCAGTATTTT.